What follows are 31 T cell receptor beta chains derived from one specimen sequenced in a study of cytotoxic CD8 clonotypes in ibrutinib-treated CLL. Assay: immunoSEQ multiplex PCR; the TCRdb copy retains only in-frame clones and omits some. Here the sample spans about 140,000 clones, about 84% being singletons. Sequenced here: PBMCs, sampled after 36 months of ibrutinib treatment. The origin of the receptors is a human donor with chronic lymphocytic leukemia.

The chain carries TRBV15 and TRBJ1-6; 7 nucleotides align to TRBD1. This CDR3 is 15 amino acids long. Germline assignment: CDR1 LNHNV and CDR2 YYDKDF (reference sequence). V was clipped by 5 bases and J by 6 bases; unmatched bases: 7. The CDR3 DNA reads TGTGCCACCAGCCCTAGGACAGGAACTAATTCACCCCTCCACTTT. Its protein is CATSPRTGTNSPLHF.

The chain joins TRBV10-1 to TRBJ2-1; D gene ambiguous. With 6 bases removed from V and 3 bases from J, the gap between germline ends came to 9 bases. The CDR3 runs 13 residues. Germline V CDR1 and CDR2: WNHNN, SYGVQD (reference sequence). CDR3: CASRNSGYNEQFF. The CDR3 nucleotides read TGCGCCAGCAGGAACTCAGGCTACAATGAGCAGTTCTTC.

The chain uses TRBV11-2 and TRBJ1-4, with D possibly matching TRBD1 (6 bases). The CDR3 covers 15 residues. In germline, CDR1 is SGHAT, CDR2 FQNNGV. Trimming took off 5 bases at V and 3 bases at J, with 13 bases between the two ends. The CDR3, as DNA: TGTGCCAGCAGCCGACAGGTCCAAGCTAATGAAAAACTGTTTTTT. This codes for CASSRQVQANEKLFF.

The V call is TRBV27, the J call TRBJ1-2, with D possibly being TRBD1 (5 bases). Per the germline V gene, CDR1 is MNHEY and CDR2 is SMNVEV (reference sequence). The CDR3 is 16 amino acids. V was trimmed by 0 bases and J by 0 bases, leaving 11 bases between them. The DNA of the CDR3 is TGTGCCAGCAGTTTATCTCCGACAGCCCCTAACTATGGCTACACCTTC. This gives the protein CASSLSPTAPNYGYTF.

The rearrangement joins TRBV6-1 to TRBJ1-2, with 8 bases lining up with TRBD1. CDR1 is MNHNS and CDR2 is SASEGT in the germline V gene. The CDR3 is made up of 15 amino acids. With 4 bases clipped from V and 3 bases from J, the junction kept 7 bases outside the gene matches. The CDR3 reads CASSAPGQEYYGYTF. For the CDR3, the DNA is TGTGCCAGCAGTGCGCCGGGACAGGAATACTATGGCTACACCTTC.

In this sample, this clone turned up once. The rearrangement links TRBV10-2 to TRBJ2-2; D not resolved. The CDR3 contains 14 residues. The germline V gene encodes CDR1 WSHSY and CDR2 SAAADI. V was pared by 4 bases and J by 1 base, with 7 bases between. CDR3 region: CASSGTVNTGELFF. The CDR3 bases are TGCGCCAGCAGTGGTACAGTGAACACCGGGGAGCTGTTTTTT.

In DNA form, the CDR3 reads TGCGCCAGCAGCTTGAGGGGGCACACTGAAGCTTTCTTT. Encoded protein: CASSLRGHTEAFF. The chain recombines TRBV5-1 with TRBJ1-1, with 7 bases identical to TRBD1. CDR1 is SGHRS, CDR2 YFSETQ, per germline. This CDR3 is 13 amino acids long. V was pared by 1 base and J by 3 bases, with 0 bases of the junction left unmatched.

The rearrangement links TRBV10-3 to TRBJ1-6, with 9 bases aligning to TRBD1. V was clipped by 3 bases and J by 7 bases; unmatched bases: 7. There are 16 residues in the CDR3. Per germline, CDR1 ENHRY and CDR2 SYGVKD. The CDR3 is CAISDRTGVKNSPLHF. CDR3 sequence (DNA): TGTGCCATCAGTGACCGGACAGGGGTTAAAAATTCACCCCTCCACTTT.

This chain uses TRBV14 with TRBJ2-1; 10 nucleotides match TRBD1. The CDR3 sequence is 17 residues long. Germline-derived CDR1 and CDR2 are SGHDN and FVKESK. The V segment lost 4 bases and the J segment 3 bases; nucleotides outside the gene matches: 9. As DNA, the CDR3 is TGTGCCAGCAGCCCTATAGTGGGACAGGGGAACTACAATGAGCAGTTCTTC. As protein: CASSPIVGQGNYNEQFF.

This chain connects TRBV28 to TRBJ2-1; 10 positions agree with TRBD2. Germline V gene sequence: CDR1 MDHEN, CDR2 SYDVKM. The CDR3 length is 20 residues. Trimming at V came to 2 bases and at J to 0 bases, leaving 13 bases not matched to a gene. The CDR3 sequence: CASSLRLLLAGPSSYNEQFF. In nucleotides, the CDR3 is TGTGCCAGCAGTTTAAGGCTCCTACTAGCGGGGCCGAGCTCCTACAATGAGCAGTTCTTC.

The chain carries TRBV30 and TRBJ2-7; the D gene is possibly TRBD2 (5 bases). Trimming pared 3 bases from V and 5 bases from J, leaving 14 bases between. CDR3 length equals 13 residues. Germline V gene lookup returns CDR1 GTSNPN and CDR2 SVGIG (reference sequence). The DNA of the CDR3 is TGTGCCTGGAGCGCGCGAGGGATCAACGAGCAGTACTTC. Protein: CAWSARGINEQYF.

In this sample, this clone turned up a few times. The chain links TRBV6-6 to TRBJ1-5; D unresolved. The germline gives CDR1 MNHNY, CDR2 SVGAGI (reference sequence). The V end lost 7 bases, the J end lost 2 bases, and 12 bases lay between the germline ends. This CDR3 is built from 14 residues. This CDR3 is CASTTLTGNQPQHF. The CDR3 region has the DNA TGTGCCAGCACGACACTCACGGGCAATCAGCCCCAGCATTTT.

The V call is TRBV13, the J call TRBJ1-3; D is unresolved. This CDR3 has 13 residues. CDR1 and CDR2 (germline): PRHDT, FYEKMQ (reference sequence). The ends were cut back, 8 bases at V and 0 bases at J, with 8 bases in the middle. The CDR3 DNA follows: TGTGCCAGCCGTCAGGTCTCTGGAAACACCATATATTTT. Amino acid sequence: CASRQVSGNTIYF.

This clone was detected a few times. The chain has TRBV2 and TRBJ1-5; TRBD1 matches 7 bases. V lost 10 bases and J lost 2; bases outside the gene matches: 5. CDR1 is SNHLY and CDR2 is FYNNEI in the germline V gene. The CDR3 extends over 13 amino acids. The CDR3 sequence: CATKDRGNQPQHF. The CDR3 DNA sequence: TGTGCCACCAAAGACAGGGGCAATCAGCCCCAGCATTTT.

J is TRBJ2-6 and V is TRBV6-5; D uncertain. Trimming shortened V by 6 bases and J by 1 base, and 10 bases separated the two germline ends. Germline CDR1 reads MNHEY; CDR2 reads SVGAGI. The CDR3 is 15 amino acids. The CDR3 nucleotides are TGTGCCAGCAGCTATCAGACTTCTGGGGCCAACGTCCTGACTTTC. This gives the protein CASSYQTSGANVLTF.

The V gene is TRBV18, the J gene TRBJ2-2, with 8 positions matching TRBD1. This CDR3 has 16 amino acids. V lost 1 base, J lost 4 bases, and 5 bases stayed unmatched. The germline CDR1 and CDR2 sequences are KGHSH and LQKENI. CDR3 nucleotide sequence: TGTGCCAGCTCACCACAACAGGGGGTGTCCACCGGGGAGCTGTTTTTT. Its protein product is CASSPQQGVSTGELFF.

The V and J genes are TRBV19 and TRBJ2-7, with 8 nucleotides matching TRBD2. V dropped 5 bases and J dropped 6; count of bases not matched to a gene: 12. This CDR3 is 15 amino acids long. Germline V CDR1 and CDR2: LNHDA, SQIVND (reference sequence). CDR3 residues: CASSAGTSKQSEQYF. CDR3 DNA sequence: TGTGCCAGTAGTGCCGGGACTAGTAAGCAAAGCGAGCAGTACTTC.

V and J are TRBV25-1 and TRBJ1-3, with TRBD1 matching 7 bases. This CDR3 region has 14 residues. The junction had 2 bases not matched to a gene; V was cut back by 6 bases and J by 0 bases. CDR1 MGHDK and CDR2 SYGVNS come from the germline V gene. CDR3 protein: CASSTGDSGNTIYF. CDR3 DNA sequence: TGTGCCAGCAGCACAGGGGACTCTGGAAACACCATATATTTT.

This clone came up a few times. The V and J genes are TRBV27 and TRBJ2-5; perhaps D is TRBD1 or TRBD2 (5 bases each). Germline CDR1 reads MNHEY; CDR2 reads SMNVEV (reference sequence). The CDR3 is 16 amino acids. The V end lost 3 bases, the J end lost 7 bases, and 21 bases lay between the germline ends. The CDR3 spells CASSLGRAAPGWTQYF. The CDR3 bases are TGTGCCAGCAGTTTGGGCAGGGCGGCGCCGGGATGGACCCAGTACTTC.

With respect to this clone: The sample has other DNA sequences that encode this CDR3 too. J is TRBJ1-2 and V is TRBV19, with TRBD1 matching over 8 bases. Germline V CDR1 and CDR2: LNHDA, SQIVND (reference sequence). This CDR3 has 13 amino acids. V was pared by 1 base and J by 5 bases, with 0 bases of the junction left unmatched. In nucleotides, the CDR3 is TGTGCCAGTAGTATAGGACAGGGGTATGGCTACACCTTC. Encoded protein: CASSIGQGYGYTF.

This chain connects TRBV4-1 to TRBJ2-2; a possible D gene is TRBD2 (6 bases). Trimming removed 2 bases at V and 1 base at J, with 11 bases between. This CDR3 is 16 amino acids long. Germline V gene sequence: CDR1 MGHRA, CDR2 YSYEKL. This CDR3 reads CASSQSGGRNTGELFF. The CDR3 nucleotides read TGCGCCAGCAGCCAAAGTGGGGGGAGGAACACCGGGGAGCTGTTTTTT.

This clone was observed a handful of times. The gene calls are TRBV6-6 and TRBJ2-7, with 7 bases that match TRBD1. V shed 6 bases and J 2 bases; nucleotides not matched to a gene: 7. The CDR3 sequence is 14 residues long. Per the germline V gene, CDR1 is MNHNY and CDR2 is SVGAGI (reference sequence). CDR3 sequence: CASRTLDRPYEQYF. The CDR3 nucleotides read TGTGCCAGCAGGACCCTGGACAGGCCCTACGAGCAGTACTTC.

Here the CDR3 DNA reads TGTGCCAGCAGTTTATTGGCCTCGGGGCACTACGAGCAGTACTTC. Protein: CASSLLASGHYEQYF. This chain uses TRBV28 with TRBJ2-7; either TRBD1 or TRBD2 may fit D (5 bases each). The germline V and J ends were trimmed by 1 base and 3 bases, with 13 bases remaining between them. Germline values: CDR1 MDHEN, CDR2 SYDVKM. The CDR3 spans 15 residues.

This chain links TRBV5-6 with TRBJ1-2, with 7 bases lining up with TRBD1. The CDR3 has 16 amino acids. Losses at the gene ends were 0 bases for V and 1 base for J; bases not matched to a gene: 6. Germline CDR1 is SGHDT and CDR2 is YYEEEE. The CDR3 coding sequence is TGTGCCAGCAGCTTGGCCGTCTCAGGGGGTAACTATGGCTACACCTTC. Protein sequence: CASSLAVSGGNYGYTF.

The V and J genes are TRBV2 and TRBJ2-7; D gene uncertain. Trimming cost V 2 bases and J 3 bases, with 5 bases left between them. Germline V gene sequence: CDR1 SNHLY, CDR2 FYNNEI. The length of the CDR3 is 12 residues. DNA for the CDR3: TGTGCCAGCAGTGAATTTCTCTACGAGCAGTACTTC. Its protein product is CASSEFLYEQYF.

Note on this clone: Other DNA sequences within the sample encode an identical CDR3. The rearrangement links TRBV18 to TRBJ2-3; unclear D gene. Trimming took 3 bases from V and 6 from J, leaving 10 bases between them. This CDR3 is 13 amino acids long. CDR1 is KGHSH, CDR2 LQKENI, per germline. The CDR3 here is CASSPPSSDTQYF. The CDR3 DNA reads TGTGCCAGCTCACCCCCCAGTTCGGATACGCAGTATTTT.

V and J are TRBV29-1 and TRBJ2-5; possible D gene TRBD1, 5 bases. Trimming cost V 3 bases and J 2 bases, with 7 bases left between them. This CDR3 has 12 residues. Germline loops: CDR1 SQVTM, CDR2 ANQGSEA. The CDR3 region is CSVDRDQETQYF. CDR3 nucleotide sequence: TGCAGCGTTGACAGGGATCAAGAGACCCAGTACTTC.

CDR3 sequence: CASSPYRGSSEKLFF. Here the CDR3 DNA reads TGTGCCAGCAGCCCATACAGGGGTTCCTCTGAAAAACTGTTTTTT. This chain uses TRBV11-2 with TRBJ1-4, with 7 nucleotides matching TRBD1. Trimming took 5 bases from V and 7 from J; bases not matched to a gene: 10. The CDR3 loop spans 15 amino acids. From germline, CDR1 is SGHAT and CDR2 FQNNGV.

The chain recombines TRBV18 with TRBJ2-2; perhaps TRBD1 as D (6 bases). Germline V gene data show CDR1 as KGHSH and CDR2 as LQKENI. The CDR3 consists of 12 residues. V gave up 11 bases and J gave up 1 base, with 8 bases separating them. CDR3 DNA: TGTGCCGTGGGACAGAACACCGGGGAGCTGTTTTTT. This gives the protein CAVGQNTGELFF.

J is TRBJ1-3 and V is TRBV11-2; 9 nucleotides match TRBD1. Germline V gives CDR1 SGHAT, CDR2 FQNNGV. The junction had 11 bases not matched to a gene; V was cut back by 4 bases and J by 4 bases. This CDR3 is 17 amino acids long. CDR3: CASSSLSGTGRGNTIYF. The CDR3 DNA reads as TGTGCCAGCAGCTCCCTCTCCGGGACAGGGAGGGGAAACACCATATATTTT.

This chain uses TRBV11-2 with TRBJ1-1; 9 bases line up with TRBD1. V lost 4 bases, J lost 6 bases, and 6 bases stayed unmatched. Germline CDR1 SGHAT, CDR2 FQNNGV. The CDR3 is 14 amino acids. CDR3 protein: CASSSLGQGSEAFF. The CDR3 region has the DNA TGTGCCAGCAGCTCCCTAGGACAGGGGTCTGAAGCTTTCTTT.